This T cell receptor (beta chain) is drawn from a study of T cells in Graves' hyperthyroidism and ophthalmopathy. TCR beta CDR3 regions were amplified from RNA transcripts. A set of HTBI primers served as the primers for a first-round RT-PCR of the TCR CDR3. MiXCR, run by TCRdb on the multiplex PCR reads, gives a single entry per CDR3 protein. The data contain hundreds of thousands of distinct CDR3 sequences, about 15% of them singletons. Among ophthalmopathy patients, the Clinical Activity Score reached at least 3, the NOSPECS grade reached at least 4, and duration remained under 3 months. The germline CDR1 and CDR2 sequences are SEHNR and FQNEAQ (reference sequence). This CDR3 spans 14 amino acids. The ends lost 5 bases at V and 3 bases at J; junction bases unmatched: 7.

Sequences were obtained from blood. The rearrangement links TRBV7-9 to TRBJ2-7; 7 bases fit TRBD2. The sequence was collected from a young man with Graves' ophthalmopathy. CDR3 sequence: CASSRGDGYYEQYF. CDR3 coding DNA: TGTGCCAGCAGCCGGGGGGACGGTTACTACGAGCAGTACTTC. Together with reference TRBV7-9 and TRBJ2-7, the CDR3 gives the full variable domain: DTGVSQNPRHKITKRGQNVTFRCDPISEHNRLYWYRQTLGQGPEFLTYFQNEAQLEKSRLLSDRFSAERPKGSFSTLEIQRTEQGDSAMYLCASSRGDGYYEQYFGPGTRLTVT.